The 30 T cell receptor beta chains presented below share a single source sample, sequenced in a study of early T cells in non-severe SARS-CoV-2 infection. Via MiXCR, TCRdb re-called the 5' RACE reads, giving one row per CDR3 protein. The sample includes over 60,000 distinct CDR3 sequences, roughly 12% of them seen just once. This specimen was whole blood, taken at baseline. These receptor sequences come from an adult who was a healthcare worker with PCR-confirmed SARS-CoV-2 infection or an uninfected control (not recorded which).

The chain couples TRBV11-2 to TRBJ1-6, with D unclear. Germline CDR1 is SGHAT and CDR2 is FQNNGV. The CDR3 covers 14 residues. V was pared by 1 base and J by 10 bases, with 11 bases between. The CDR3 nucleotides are TGTGCCAGCAGCTTAGGTGGTGTAAGATCACCCCTCCACTTT. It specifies CASSLGGVRSPLHF.

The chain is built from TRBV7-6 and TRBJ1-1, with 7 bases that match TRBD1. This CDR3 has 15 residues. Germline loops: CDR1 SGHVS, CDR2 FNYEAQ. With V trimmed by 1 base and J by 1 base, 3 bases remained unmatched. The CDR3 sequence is CASSLVGTENTEAFF. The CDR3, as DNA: TGTGCCAGCAGCTTAGTGGGGACAGAGAACACTGAAGCTTTCTTT. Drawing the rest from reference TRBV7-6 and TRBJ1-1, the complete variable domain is GAGVSQSPRYKVTKRGQDVALRCDPISGHVSLYWYRQALGQGPEFLTYFNYEAQQDKSGLPNDRFSAERPEGSISTLTIQRTEQRDSAMYRCASSLVGTENTEAFFGQGTRLTVV.

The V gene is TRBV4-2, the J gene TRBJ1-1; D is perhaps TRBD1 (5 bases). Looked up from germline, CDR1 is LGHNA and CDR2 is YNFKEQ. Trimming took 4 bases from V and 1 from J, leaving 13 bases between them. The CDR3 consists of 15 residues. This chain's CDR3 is CASSLGRDWNTEAFF. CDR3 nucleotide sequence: TGTGCCAGCAGCCTCGGGAGGGACTGGAACACTGAAGCTTTCTTT.

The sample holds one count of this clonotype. The CDR3 nucleotides read TGTGCCAGCAGCCCCGATGGGCCAGCCTACAATGAGCAGTTCTTC. Translated: CASSPDGPAYNEQFF. This chain uses TRBV7-6 with TRBJ2-1, with no clear D. Trimming removed 5 bases from V and 2 bases from J, with 13 bases in between. Germline V CDR1 and CDR2: SGHVS, FNYEAQ. The CDR3 has 15 residues.

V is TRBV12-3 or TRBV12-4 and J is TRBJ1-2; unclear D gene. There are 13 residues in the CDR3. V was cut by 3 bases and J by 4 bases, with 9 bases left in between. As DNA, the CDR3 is TGTGCCAGCAGTTTGAGTGGCATCTATGGCTACACCTTC. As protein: CASSLSGIYGYTF.

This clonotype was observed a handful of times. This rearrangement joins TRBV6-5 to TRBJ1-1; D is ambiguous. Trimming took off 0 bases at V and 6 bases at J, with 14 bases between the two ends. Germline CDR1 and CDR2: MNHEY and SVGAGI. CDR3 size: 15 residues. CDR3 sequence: CASSYSLGLYSEAFF. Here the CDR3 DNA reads TGTGCCAGCAGTTACTCCCTCGGACTGTACTCTGAAGCTTTCTTT.

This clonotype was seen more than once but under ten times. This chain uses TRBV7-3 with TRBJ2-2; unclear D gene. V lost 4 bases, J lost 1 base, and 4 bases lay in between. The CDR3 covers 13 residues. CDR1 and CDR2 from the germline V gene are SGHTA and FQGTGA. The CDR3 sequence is CASSSGNTGELFF. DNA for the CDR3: TGTGCCAGCAGCTCCGGGAACACCGGGGAGCTGTTTTTT.

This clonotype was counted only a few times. CDR3 DNA sequence: TGTGCCAGCAGCTCCCGCCGGGACTCCTCCTACAATGAGCAGTTCTTC. It encodes CASSSRRDSSYNEQFF. J is TRBJ2-1 and V is TRBV11-2, with TRBD2 as a possible D gene (6 bases). Germline lookup yields CDR1 SGHAT and CDR2 FQNNGV. V was trimmed by 4 bases and J by 0 bases, leaving 13 bases between them. The CDR3 is made up of 16 amino acids.

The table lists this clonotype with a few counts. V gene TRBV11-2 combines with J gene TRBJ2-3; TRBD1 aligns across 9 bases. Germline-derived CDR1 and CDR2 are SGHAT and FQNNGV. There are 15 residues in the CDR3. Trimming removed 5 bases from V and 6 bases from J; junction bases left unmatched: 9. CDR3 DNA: TGTGCCAGCAGCCCATGGGGACAGGGCGTGGATACGCAGTATTTT. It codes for CASSPWGQGVDTQYF.

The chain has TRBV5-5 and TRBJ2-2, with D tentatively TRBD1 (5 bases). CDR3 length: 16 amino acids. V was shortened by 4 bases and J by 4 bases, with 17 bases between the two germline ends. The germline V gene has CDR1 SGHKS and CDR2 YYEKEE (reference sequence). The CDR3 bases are TGTGCCAGCAGCCTCCTGGGGCGAATGGGCACCGGGGAGCTGTTTTTT. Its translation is CASSLLGRMGTGELFF.

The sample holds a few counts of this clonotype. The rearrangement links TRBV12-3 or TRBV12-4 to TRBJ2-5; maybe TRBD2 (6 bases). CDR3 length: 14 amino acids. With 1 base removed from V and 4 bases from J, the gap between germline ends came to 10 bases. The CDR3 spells CASSLGGSGETQYF. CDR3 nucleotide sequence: TGTGCCAGCAGTTTAGGTGGTAGCGGAGAGACCCAGTACTTC.

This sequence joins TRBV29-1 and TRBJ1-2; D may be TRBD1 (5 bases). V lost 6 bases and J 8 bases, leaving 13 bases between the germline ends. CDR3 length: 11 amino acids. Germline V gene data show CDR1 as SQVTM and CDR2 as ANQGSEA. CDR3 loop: CSVGDLGGYTF. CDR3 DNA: TGCAGCGTAGGGGACCTCGGAGGCTACACCTTC. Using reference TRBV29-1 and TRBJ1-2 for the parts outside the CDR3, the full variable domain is SAVISQKPSRDICQRGTSLTIQCQVDSQVTMMFWYRQQPGQSLTLIATANQGSEATYESGFVIDKFPISRPNLTFSTLTVSNMSPEDSSIYLCSVGDLGGYTFGSGTRLTVV.

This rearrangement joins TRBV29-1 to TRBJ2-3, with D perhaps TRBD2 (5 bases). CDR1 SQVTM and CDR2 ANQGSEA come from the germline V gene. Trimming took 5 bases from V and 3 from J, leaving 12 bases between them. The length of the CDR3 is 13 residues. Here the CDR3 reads CSVRLIGTDTQYF. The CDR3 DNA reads TGCAGCGTTCGACTAATTGGGACAGATACGCAGTATTTT.

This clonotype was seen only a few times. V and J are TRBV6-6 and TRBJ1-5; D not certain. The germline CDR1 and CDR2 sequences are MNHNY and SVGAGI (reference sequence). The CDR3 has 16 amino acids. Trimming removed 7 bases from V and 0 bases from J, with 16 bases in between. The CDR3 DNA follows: TGTGCCAGCAACCCCAGCGGAGATTATAGCAATCAGCCCCAGCATTTT. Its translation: CASNPSGDYSNQPQHF.

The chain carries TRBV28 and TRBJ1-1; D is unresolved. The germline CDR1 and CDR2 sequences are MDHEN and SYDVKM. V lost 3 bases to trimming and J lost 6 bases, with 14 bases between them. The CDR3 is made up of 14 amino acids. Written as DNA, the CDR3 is TGTGCCAGCAGTTTCTCGCAGGCAAGGGCTGAAGCTTTCTTT. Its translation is CASSFSQARAEAFF.

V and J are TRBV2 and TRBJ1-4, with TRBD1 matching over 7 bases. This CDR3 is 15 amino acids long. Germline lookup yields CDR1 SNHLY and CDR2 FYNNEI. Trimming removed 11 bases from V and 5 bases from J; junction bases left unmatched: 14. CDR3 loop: CAYARPDRDNEKLFF. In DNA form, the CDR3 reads TGTGCCTACGCGCGGCCCGACAGGGACAATGAAAAACTGTTTTTT.

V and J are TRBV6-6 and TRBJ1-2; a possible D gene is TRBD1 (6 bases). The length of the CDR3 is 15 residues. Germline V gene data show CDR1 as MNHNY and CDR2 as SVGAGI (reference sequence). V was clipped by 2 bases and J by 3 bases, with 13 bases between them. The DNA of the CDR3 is TGTGCCAGCAGTTACGGGCAGGGGAAAGACTATGGCTACACCTTC. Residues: CASSYGQGKDYGYTF.

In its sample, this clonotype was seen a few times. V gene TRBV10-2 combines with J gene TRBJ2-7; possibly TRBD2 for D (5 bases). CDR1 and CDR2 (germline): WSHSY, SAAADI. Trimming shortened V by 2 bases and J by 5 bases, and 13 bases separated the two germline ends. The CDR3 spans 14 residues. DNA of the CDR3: TGCGCCAGCAGTGAGACCCGAGGGATCAACGAGCAGTACTTC. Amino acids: CASSETRGINEQYF.

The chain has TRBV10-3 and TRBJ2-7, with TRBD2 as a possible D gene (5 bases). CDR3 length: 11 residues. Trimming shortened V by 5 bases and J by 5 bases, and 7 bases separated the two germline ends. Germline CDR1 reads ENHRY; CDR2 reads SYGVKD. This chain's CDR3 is CAISTRDEQYF. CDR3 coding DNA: TGTGCCATCAGTACTAGGGACGAGCAGTACTTC.

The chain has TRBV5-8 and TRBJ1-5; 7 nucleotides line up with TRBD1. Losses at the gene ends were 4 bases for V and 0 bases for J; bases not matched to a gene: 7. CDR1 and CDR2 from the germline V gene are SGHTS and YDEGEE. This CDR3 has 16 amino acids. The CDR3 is CASSLGTVYSNQPQHF. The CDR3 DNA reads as TGTGCCAGCAGCCTAGGGACAGTTTATAGCAATCAGCCCCAGCATTTT.

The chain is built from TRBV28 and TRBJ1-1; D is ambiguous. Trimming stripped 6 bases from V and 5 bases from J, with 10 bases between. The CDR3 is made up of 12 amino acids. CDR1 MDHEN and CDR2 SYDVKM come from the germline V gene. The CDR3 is CASRATRTEAFF. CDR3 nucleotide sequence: TGTGCCAGCAGGGCCACTCGTACTGAAGCTTTCTTT. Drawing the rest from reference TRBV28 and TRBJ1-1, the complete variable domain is DVKVTQSSRYLVKRTGEKVFLECVQDMDHENMFWYRQDPGLGLRLIYFSYDVKMKEKGDIPEGYSVSREKKERFSLILESASTNQTSMYLCASRATRTEAFFGQGTRLTVV.

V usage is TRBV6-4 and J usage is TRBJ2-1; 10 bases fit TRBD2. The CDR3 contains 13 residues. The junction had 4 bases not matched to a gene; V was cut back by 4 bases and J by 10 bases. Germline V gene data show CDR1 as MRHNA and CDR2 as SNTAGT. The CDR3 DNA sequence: TGTGCCAGCAGTGTGACAGCGGGGGGGGAGCAGTTCTTC. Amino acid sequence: CASSVTAGGEQFF.

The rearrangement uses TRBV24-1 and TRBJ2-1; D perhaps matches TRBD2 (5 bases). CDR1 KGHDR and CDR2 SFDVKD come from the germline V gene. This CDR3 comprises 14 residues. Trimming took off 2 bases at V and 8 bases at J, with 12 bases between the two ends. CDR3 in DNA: TGTGCCACCAGTGATTCTGCCAAGCGGCATGAGCAGTTCTTC. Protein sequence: CATSDSAKRHEQFF.

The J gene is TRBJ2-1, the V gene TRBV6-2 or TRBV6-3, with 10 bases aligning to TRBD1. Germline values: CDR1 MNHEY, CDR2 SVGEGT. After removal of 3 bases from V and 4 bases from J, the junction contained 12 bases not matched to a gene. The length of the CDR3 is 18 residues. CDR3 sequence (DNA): TGTGCCAGCAGTTATAGTATCGGGGACAGGGGCGATTACAATGAGCAGTTCTTC. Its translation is CASSYSIGDRGDYNEQFF.

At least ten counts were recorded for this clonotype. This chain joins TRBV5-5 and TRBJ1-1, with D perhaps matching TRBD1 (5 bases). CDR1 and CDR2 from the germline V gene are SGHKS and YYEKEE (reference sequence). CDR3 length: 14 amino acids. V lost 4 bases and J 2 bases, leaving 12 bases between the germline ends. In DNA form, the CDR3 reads TGTGCCAGCAGCACGAGACAGATTAACACTGAAGCTTTCTTT. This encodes CASSTRQINTEAFF.

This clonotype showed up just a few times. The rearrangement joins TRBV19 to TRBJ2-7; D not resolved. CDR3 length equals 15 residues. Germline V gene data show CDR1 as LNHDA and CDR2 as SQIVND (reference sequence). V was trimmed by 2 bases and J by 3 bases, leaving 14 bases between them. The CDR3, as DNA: TGTGCCAGTAGTATACCGGACGGAATTCGCTACGAGCAGTACTTC. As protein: CASSIPDGIRYEQYF. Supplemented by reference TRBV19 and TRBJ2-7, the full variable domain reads DGGITQSPKYLFRKEGQNVTLSCEQNLNHDAMYWYRQDPGQGLRLIYYSQIVNDFQKGDIAEGYSVSREKKESFPLTVTSAQKNPTAFYLCASSIPDGIRYEQYFGPGTRLTVT.

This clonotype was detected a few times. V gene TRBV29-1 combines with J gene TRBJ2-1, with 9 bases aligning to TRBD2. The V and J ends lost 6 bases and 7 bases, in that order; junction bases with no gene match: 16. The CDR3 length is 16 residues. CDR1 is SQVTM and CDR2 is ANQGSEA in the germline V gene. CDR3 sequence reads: CSVLPNTRGGKNEQFF. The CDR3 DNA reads TGCAGCGTCCTACCTAATACGCGGGGGGGCAAAAATGAGCAGTTCTTC.

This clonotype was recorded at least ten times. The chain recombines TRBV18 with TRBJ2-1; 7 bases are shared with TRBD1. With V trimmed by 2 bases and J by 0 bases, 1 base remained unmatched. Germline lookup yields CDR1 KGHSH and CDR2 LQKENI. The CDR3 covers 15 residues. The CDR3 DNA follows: TGTGCCAGCTCACCAACAGGGGACTCCTACAATGAGCAGTTCTTC. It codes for CASSPTGDSYNEQFF.

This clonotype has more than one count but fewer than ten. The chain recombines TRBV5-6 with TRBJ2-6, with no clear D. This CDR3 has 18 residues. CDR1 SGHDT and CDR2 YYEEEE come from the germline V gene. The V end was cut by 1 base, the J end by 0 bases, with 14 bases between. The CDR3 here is CASSLLGLYGSGANVLTF. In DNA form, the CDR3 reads TGTGCCAGCAGCTTGCTGGGGTTGTACGGCTCTGGGGCCAACGTCCTGACTTTC.

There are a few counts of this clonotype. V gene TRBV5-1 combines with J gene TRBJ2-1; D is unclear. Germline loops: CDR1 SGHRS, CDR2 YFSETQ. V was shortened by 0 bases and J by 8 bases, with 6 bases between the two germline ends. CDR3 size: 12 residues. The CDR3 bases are TGCGCCAGCAGCTTGGGCCGAGATGAGCAGTTCTTC. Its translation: CASSLGRDEQFF.